This T cell receptor (beta chain) was obtained from a study of T cell responses to AZD1222 COVID-19 vaccine. Study-wide background: Second-dose intervals of approximately 4 or approximately 12 weeks were pooled. The study's findings and limits: Possibly, clonal diversity was underestimated; donors were largely white British and included more females. Baseline seropositivity characterized only six or seven AZD1222 recipients.

The CDR3 extends over 15 amino acids. Losses at the gene ends were 10 bases for V and 0 bases for J; bases not matched to a gene: 3. The germline V gene encodes CDR1 ENHRY and CDR2 SYGVKD. Sequenced by immunoSEQ multiplex PCR; TCRdb stores in-frame clones only, minus some. The data hold 100,000 to 150,000 clones, with 75% to 90% observed a single time. Comments on this clone: What it recognizes is unknown.

The rearrangement joins TRBV10-3 to TRBJ2-6; TRBD1 matches 10 bases. The source of this sequence is an adult in good health. The material sequenced was peripheral blood, taken on day 0 of AZD1222 vaccination. CDR3 sequence: CATGTGDSGANVLTF. CDR3 DNA: TGTGCCACCGGGACAGGGGACTCTGGGGCCAACGTCCTGACTTTC.